The rows below give T cell receptor beta chains drawn from one sample of a study of T-cell reconstitution after alpha-beta-depleted transplantation in children. TCRdb itself ran the PCR reads through MiXCR, one entry per CDR3 protein. The sample records more than 550,000 distinct CDR3 sequences, roughly a tenth being singletons. Sequencing used PBMCs from the stem cell graft donor, obtained from the stem cell graft. The receptor set was obtained from a human donor who donated a stem cell graft to a child with acute myeloid leukemia. The CDR3 runs from the conserved cysteine through the conserved F or W. Fields, in order: CDR3 protein, CDR3 DNA, clone size, V gene, D gene, J gene. The D gene is left open where the match is weak. Only part of the rows carry a size: once, few, many, or a class if the clone is expanded.

CASSVDTSGVYNEQFF	TGTGCCAGCAGCGTGGACACTAGCGGGGTTTACAATGAGCAGTTCTTC	many	TRBV9	TRBD2	TRBJ2-1
CASSRENLRQGTGELFF	TGTGCCAGCAGCCGAGAGAACCTGAGGCAGGGGACCGGGGAGCTGTTTTTT	few	TRBV4-2	-	TRBJ2-2
CASSPVAVAASYEQYF	TGTGCCAGCAGTCCCGTGGCGGTAGCGGCGTCCTACGAGCAGTACTTC	-	TRBV12-3/TRBV12-4	-	TRBJ2-7
CASSYLLGLAGNTIYF	TGTGCCAGCAGTTACCTCTTAGGGCTGGCTGGAAACACCATATATTTT	few	TRBV6-5	-	TRBJ1-3
CSAGTGETQYF	TGCAGCGCCGGGACAGGGGAGACCCAGTACTTC	many	TRBV29-1	TRBD1	TRBJ2-5
CSARRDNTDTQYF	TGCAGTGCTAGAAGGGACAACACAGATACGCAGTATTTT	many	TRBV20-1	-	TRBJ2-3
CASGSWETQYF	TGTGCCAGCGGCAGCTGGGAGACCCAGTACTTC	many	TRBV11-2	-	TRBJ2-5
CASSLVGTSGSMVGAGELFF	TGTGCCAGCAGCTTAGTAGGGACTAGCGGGAGTATGGTCGGGGCCGGGGAGCTGTTTTTT	few	TRBV11-2	TRBD2	TRBJ2-2
CASSYSWTQETQYF	TGTGCCAGCAGTTACTCTTGGACACAAGAGACCCAGTACTTC	many	TRBV6-5	-	TRBJ2-5
CALEPRPGRGFF	TGTGCTCTGGAGCCCCGGCCGGGACGGGGGTTCTTC	-	TRBV30	-	TRBJ2-1
CAMSWRAGGPTDTQYF	TGTGCCATGTCTTGGAGAGCGGGAGGGCCCACAGATACGCAGTATTTT	-	TRBV5-6	TRBD2	TRBJ2-3
CSVETARGGNEQFF	TGCAGCGTTGAAACGGCACGGGGGGGCAATGAGCAGTTCTTC	many	TRBV29-1	TRBD2	TRBJ2-1
CASSPNGGRRGPSTDTQYF	TGCGCCAGCAGCCCCAATGGCGGTCGGCGGGGTCCTAGCACAGATACGCAGTATTTT	few	TRBV5-1	-	TRBJ2-3
CASSQDLNGQKYTQYF	TGCGCCAGCAGCCAAGATTTGAACGGCCAGAAATATACGCAGTATTTT	few	TRBV4-3	-	TRBJ2-3
CSVLNPGYYEQYF	TGCAGCGTCTTGAACCCGGGATACTACGAGCAGTACTTC	many	TRBV29-1	-	TRBJ2-7
CASSTGRGQETQYF	TGTGCCAGCAGTACAGGGAGAGGGCAAGAGACCCAGTACTTC	many	TRBV12-3/TRBV12-4	-	TRBJ2-5
CASSPRLAGALNEQFF	TGTGCCAGCAGCCCCAGACTAGCGGGAGCATTGAATGAGCAGTTCTTC	few	TRBV7-8	TRBD2	TRBJ2-1
CASSQLAGGGTQYF	TGTGCCAGCAGCCAATTGGCGGGAGGAGGGACCCAGTACTTC	-	TRBV3-1	TRBD2	TRBJ2-5
CASSTGQDKNIQYF	TGTGCCAGCAGCACCGGACAGGACAAAAACATTCAGTACTTC	few	TRBV7-2	TRBD1	TRBJ2-4
CASSPGTPSNEQFF	TGCGCCAGCAGCCCCGGGACTCCGTCGAATGAGCAGTTCTTC	-	TRBV5-1	-	TRBJ2-1
CASSSSRVAGLVYNEQFF	TGTGCCAGCAGCTCGTCTCGGGTAGCGGGTCTTGTCTACAATGAGCAGTTCTTC	many	TRBV3-1	TRBD2	TRBJ2-1
CASSGVGRPYNEQFF	TGTGCCAGCAGTGGGGTAGGGCGCCCCTACAATGAGCAGTTCTTC	few	TRBV6-1	-	TRBJ2-1
CATGPDSSYEQYF	TGTGCCACCGGGCCGGACAGCTCCTACGAGCAGTACTTC	-	TRBV2	-	TRBJ2-7
CAIQTGGSYGYTF	TGTGCCATCCAGACAGGGGGTAGCTATGGCTACACCTTC	-	TRBV24-1	TRBD1	TRBJ1-2
CASSQAAGGELFF	TGTGCCAGCAGCCAAGCCGCGGGAGGGGAGCTGTTTTTT	few	TRBV3-1	-	TRBJ2-2
CASSSLLQGEAFF	TGTGCCAGCAGCTCACTCCTACAGGGTGAAGCTTTCTTT	few	TRBV14	-	TRBJ1-1
CSARGHGRGVETQYF	TGCAGTGCTAGGGGTCACGGGAGGGGTGTGGAGACCCAGTACTTC	-	TRBV20-1	TRBD2	TRBJ2-5
CASSQDVMNEQFF	TGTGCCAGCAGCCAAGATGTCATGAATGAGCAGTTCTTC	-	TRBV4-2	-	TRBJ2-1
CASSFYTGTSSGANVLTF	TGTGCCAGCAGCTTTTATACGGGAACTAGCTCTGGGGCCAACGTCCTGACTTTC	-	TRBV13	-	TRBJ2-6
CSVKVSTGSSYEQYF	TGCAGCGTAAAAGTCTCGACAGGTAGTAGCTACGAGCAGTACTTC	many	TRBV29-1	-	TRBJ2-7
CASSQGQPNEKLFF	TGCGCCAGCAGCCAGGGACAGCCCAATGAAAAACTGTTTTTT	-	TRBV5-1	TRBD1	TRBJ1-4
CASSSKTGVGNTEAFF	TGTGCCAGCAGTTCAAAGACAGGGGTCGGGAACACTGAAGCTTTCTTT	few	TRBV28	TRBD1	TRBJ1-1
CSGTGPANTGELFF	TGCAGCGGAACAGGGCCCGCGAACACCGGGGAGCTGTTTTTT	-	TRBV29-1	-	TRBJ2-2
CSARFGEVDGYTF	TGCAGTGCTAGATTTGGGGAGGTGGATGGCTACACCTTC	-	TRBV20-1	-	TRBJ1-2
CASSFSGTGAGELFF	TGTGCCAGCAGCTTCTCCGGGACAGGGGCCGGGGAGCTGTTTTTT	few	TRBV11-3	TRBD1	TRBJ2-2
CASSPETSGSINEQFF	TGCGCCAGCAGCCCGGAGACTAGCGGGAGCATCAATGAGCAGTTCTTC	-	TRBV5-1	TRBD2	TRBJ2-1
CATSGASGYSYEQYF	TGTGCCACAAGCGGGGCTAGCGGGTACTCCTACGAGCAGTACTTC	few	TRBV28	TRBD2	TRBJ2-7
CASSSGQGAGNEKLFF	TGTGCCAGCAGTTCGGGACAGGGGGCGGGTAATGAAAAACTGTTTTTT	-	TRBV6-5	TRBD1	TRBJ1-4
CSVEKGYEGNIQYF	TGCAGCGTTGAAAAGGGTTATGAAGGCAACATTCAGTACTTC	-	TRBV29-1	-	TRBJ2-4
CSASVARTTDTQYF	TGCAGTGCCTCCGTCGCTCGGACCACAGATACGCAGTATTTT	few	TRBV20-1	-	TRBJ2-3
CSARDLAGYNNEQFF	TGCAGTGCTAGAGACCTAGCGGGTTATAACAATGAGCAGTTCTTC	-	TRBV20-1	TRBD2	TRBJ2-1
CASSITRNTQYF	TGTGCCAGCAGCATAACAAGGAATACGCAGTATTTT	-	TRBV7-2	-	TRBJ2-3
CASSFHRLSYEQYF	TGTGCCAGCAGTTTCCACAGGCTTTCCTACGAGCAGTACTTC	many	TRBV12-3/TRBV12-4	-	TRBJ2-7
CASSSEGQGWDGCTF	TGTGCCAGCAGCTCAGAGGGACAGGGCTGGGATGGCTGCACCTTC	-	TRBV7-3	TRBD1	TRBJ1-2
CSVEARGKETQYF	TGCAGCGTTGAAGCGAGGGGGAAAGAGACCCAGTACTTC	-	TRBV29-1	-	TRBJ2-5
CASSSTGYQETQYF	TGTGCCAGCAGTTCGACAGGGTACCAAGAGACCCAGTACTTC	many	TRBV27	TRBD1	TRBJ2-5
CASLVIGRFEQYF	TGTGCCAGCCTGGTAATTGGGCGCTTCGAGCAGTACTTC	many	TRBV12-3/TRBV12-4	-	TRBJ2-7
CSVDGGTSGDYEQYF	TGCAGCGTTGACGGCGGGACTAGTGGGGACTACGAGCAGTACTTC	many	TRBV29-1	TRBD2	TRBJ2-7
CASTKSGREQFF	TGTGCCAGCACAAAAAGCGGGAGAGAGCAGTTCTTC	many	TRBV12-3/TRBV12-4	TRBD2	TRBJ2-1
CASSLAVAGLQETQYF	TGCGCCAGCAGCTTGGCGGTAGCGGGGTTACAAGAGACCCAGTACTTC	-	TRBV5-1	TRBD2	TRBJ2-5
CASNDGLAGEGYEQYF	TGTGCCAGCAACGACGGACTAGCGGGAGAGGGGTACGAGCAGTACTTC	many	TRBV7-9	TRBD2	TRBJ2-7
CASSNGGLAGAQETQYF	TGCGCCAGCAGCAACGGGGGACTAGCGGGCGCTCAAGAGACCCAGTACTTC	-	TRBV5-1	TRBD2	TRBJ2-5